This T cell receptor beta chain was recovered during a study of shared clonotypes between healthy human individuals. Sequencing was performed with immunoSEQ multiplex PCR; in TCRdb, only in-frame clones are kept and a portion is missing. The table lists 650,000 to 800,000 clones, roughly two thirds of them singletons. The receptor comes from a woman in her twenties or thirties in good health. The sequenced material came from memory CD4+ T cells sorted from blood. Subset in this sample: CD45RA-negative fraction.

Written as DNA, the CDR3 is TGTGCCAGCAGCCCGGGGACAGGGCTTTATGGCTACACCTTC. Its protein product is CASSPGTGLYGYTF. The chain uses TRBV11-1 and TRBJ1-2; 9 nucleotides align to TRBD1. The CDR3 contains 14 residues. CDR1 is SGHAT and CDR2 is FQDESV in the germline V gene (reference sequence). V dropped 5 bases and J dropped 5; count of bases not matched to a gene: 6.